The clone carrying this T cell receptor beta chain was detected ten times or more. The CDR3 is made up of 11 amino acids. Germline lookup yields CDR1 KGHSH and CDR2 LQKENI. The ends were cut back, 2 bases at V and 7 bases at J, with 3 bases in the middle. Construction of the TCR beta libraries employed iRepertoire HTBI primers in conjunction with Arm-PCR of CDR3 regions. From the multiplex PCR reads, TCRdb called clonotypes with MiXCR, one entry per CDR3 protein. The sample consists of 370,000 or so distinct CDR3 sequences, 15% to 20% of them appearing once. Time point meaning: newly diagnosed GD, antithyroid drugs for less than 3 months. There was RNA extracted from PBMCs, and the TCR library was made from it. The sample belongs to a study of regulatory T cells in long-lasting Graves disease. The data were also submitted as part of a second study, on T cells in Graves' hyperthyroidism and ophthalmopathy.

The chain joins TRBV18 to TRBJ2-1, with D unclear. The source material was peripheral blood mononuclear cells (PBMCs), sampled at new diagnosis, from a patient treated with antithyroid drugs. The receptor's source is a young woman with Graves disease. Here the CDR3 DNA reads TGTGCCAGCTCACCAGGGAATGAGCAGTTCTTC. It translates to CASSPGNEQFF.